This passage covers 25 T cell receptor beta chains from one sample sequenced in a study of blood T cell repertoires in COVID-19. Some clones are missing from TCRdb's copy, which holds only in-frame ones; the method was immunoSEQ multiplex PCR. The sample holds about 170,000 clones, around four fifths seen once. The source material was peripheral blood. These receptors came from a woman older than 75 with COVID-19, enrolled during active disease.

The chain combines TRBV19 with TRBJ1-4, with D unclear. The CDR3 is 15 amino acids. Germline V gene lookup returns CDR1 LNHDA and CDR2 SQIVND (reference sequence). V was trimmed by 4 bases and J by 0 bases, leaving 9 bases between them. The CDR3 DNA reads TGTGCCAGTAGTAGGCTGACTCCAACTAATGAAAAACTGTTTTTT. This codes for CASSRLTPTNEKLFF.

V gene TRBV19 combines with J gene TRBJ1-1; 11 bases agree with TRBD1. CDR3 length: 15 amino acids. Germline assignment: CDR1 LNHDA and CDR2 SQIVND (reference sequence). The J segment lost 5 bases and the V segment lost 6 bases, leaving 8 bases of the junction unmatched. The CDR3 DNA reads TGTGCCAGTAGGAATGCTGGGACAGGGGGAACTGAAGCTTTCTTT. Its protein product is CASRNAGTGGTEAFF.

The chain joins TRBV5-1 to TRBJ2-2, with 12 bases fitting TRBD2. Germline CDR1 and CDR2: SGHRS and YFSETQ. The CDR3 is 16 residues long. The V segment lost 4 bases and the J segment 5 bases; nucleotides outside the gene matches: 6. CDR3 DNA sequence: TGCGCCAGCAGCCTCCCTAGCGGGAGGGGTACCGGGGAGCTGTTTTTT. Translated, it gives CASSLPSGRGTGELFF.

The chain is built from TRBV7-9 and TRBJ1-2, with TRBD1 matching 11 bases. The length of the CDR3 is 13 residues. CDR1 is SEHNR, CDR2 FQNEAQ, per germline (reference sequence). Germline trimming cut 7 bases from V and 13 bases from J; bases unmatched to any gene: 11. Here the CDR3 reads CASTSAGQGAFTF. The CDR3 bases are TGTGCCAGCACCTCTGCCGGACAGGGGGCTTTCACCTTC.

V is TRBV18 and J is TRBJ1-3, with TRBD1 as a possible D gene (6 bases). This CDR3 has 16 amino acids. Trimming removed 0 bases at V and 0 bases at J, with 9 bases between. Germline CDR1 and CDR2: KGHSH and LQKENI. The CDR3 loop is CASSPPTGSSGNTIYF. The CDR3 DNA is TGTGCCAGCTCACCACCCACAGGGAGCTCTGGAAACACCATATATTTT.

The chain joins TRBV27 to TRBJ1-2; D might be TRBD1 (5 bases). Germline CDR1 reads MNHEY; CDR2 reads SMNVEV (reference sequence). There are 13 residues in the CDR3. V lost 4 bases and J lost 8, with 14 bases in between. CDR3 protein: CASSWSVGVGYTF. DNA of the CDR3: TGTGCCAGCAGTTGGTCCGTAGGGGTCGGCTACACCTTC.

The chain recombines TRBV7-8 with TRBJ2-7; tentatively, D is TRBD2 (5 bases). The germline gives CDR1 SGHVS, CDR2 FQNEAQ. The CDR3 has 17 residues. V gave up 8 bases and J gave up 5 bases, with 28 bases separating them. Here the CDR3 DNA reads TGTGCCAGCGCCCGGTTTGGAACCCAGCAGCCCGGGGACGAGCAGTACTTC. It translates to CASARFGTQQPGDEQYF.

The chain carries TRBV10-3 and TRBJ1-5, with 7 positions matching TRBD1. Germline CDR1 is ENHRY and CDR2 is SYGVKD. The CDR3 runs to 12 residues. With 10 bases clipped from V and 4 bases from J, the junction kept 4 bases outside the gene matches. This CDR3 is CAKGTANQPQHF. The CDR3 DNA follows: TGTGCCAAAGGGACAGCAAATCAGCCCCAGCATTTT.

This chain connects TRBV21-1 to TRBJ2-1; TRBD2, the table's D call, lacks a check against the DNA. TRBV21-1 is classified as a pseudogene. There are 13 residues in the CDR3. CDR3 amino acids: CASSKASTGEQFF. CDR3 in DNA: TGTGCCAGCAGCAAAGCTTCCACGGGTGAGCAGTTCTTC.

The gene calls are TRBV19 and TRBJ1-2; TRBD1 might be the D (5 bases). V gave up 8 bases and J gave up 2 bases, with 18 bases separating them. The CDR3 length is 15 residues. The germline CDR1 and CDR2 sequences are LNHDA and SQIVND (reference sequence). CDR3 residues: CASGTRVSRNYGYTF. The CDR3 DNA reads as TGTGCCAGTGGAACCAGGGTGTCGAGGAACTATGGCTACACCTTC.

The rearrangement links TRBV7-2 to TRBJ1-5, with D uncertain. Germline V gene data show CDR1 as SGHTA and CDR2 as FQGNSA. V lost 1 base, J lost 4 bases, and 5 bases lay in between. The CDR3 spans 13 residues. CDR3 sequence reads: CASSLDGNQPQHF. In nucleotides, the CDR3 is TGTGCCAGCAGCTTAGACGGGAATCAGCCCCAGCATTTT. The variable domain in full, completed from reference TRBV7-2 and TRBJ1-5, reads GAGVSQSPSNKVTEKGKDVELRCDPISGHTALYWYRQSLGQGLEFLIYFQGNSAPDKSGLPSDRFSAERTGGSVSTLTIQRTQQEDSAVYLCASSLDGNQPQHFGDGTRLSIL.

The chain recombines TRBV5-1 with TRBJ1-4; a weak D match, TRBD1 (5 bases). Germline V gene lookup returns CDR1 SGHRS and CDR2 YFSETQ. The CDR3 runs to 16 residues. V was clipped by 1 base and J by 8 bases, with 18 bases between them. CDR3 DNA: TGCGCCAGCAGCTTGCAGGGCGCAGGAATTACCGAAAAACTGTTTTTT. Its protein is CASSLQGAGITEKLFF.

V and J are TRBV18 and TRBJ2-2; D unclear. CDR3 length: 16 residues. Trimming took 10 bases from V and 0 from J, leaving 18 bases between them. Looked up from germline, CDR1 is KGHSH and CDR2 is LQKENI. CDR3 sequence: CATASPGGANTGELFF. DNA of the CDR3: TGTGCCACCGCCTCTCCTGGCGGCGCGAACACCGGGGAGCTGTTTTTT.

The chain employs TRBV5-1 and TRBJ2-7; D perhaps matches TRBD1 (7 bases). Germline values: CDR1 SGHRS, CDR2 YFSETQ. The CDR3 extends over 14 amino acids. The V end lost 4 bases, the J end lost 0 bases, and 11 bases lay between the germline ends. The CDR3 DNA reads as TGCGCCAGCAGCCCCCAGGGGGGCTCCTACGAGCAGTACTTC. This codes for CASSPQGGSYEQYF. The variable domain in full, with the rest retrieved from reference TRBV5-1 and TRBJ2-7, is KAGVTQTPRYLIKTRGQQVTLSCSPISGHRSVSWYQQTPGQGLQFLFEYFSETQRNKGNFPGRFSGRQFSNSRSEMNVSTLELGDSALYLCASSPQGGSYEQYFGPGTRLTVT.

CDR3 DNA: TGTGCCAGCTCACCCAGTCAGGCTAACTATGGCTACACCTTC. It encodes CASSPSQANYGYTF. V and J are TRBV18 and TRBJ1-2; D is unresolved. Deletions cut 3 bases from V and 0 bases from J, with 8 bases between. Germline CDR1 is KGHSH and CDR2 is LQKENI. This CDR3 is built from 14 residues.

As regards this clone: The conserved final phenylalanine or tryptophan is absent from the CDR3, which likely points to a read error. It is unclear where the CDR3 begins or ends on the DNA, so no DNA is shown, and the CDR3 is as TCRdb lists it. This chain joins TRBV5-4 and TRBJ2-7; the table names TRBD2, a call not compared with the DNA. From germline, CDR1 is SGHNT and CDR2 YYREEE (reference sequence). The CDR3 is 14 amino acids in total, end residues counted. CDR3 in amino acids: CASSSAGTSGSRGL.

The chain joins TRBV3-1 (or the pseudogene TRBV3-2) to TRBJ1-1, with D hard to call. V was shortened by 3 bases and J by 2 bases, with 10 bases between the two germline ends. The germline gives CDR1 LGHDT, CDR2 YNNKEL (reference sequence). The CDR3 has 14 residues. In nucleotides, the CDR3 is TGTGCCAGCAGCCAGGTCCGGTTTAACACTGAAGCTTTCTTT. This translates into CASSQVRFNTEAFF.

This clone was seen once. The V call is TRBV5-1, the J call TRBJ2-1; possibly TRBD1 for D (6 bases). CDR1 SGHRS and CDR2 YFSETQ come from the germline V gene. The CDR3 spans 15 residues. The V end was cut by 4 bases, the J end by 4 bases, with 15 bases between. The CDR3 DNA reads TGCGCCAGCAGCCCCACCGGGACACCTTACAATGAGCAGTTCTTC. It translates to CASSPTGTPYNEQFF.

This rearrangement joins TRBV9 to TRBJ1-2; 7 bases fit TRBD1. The germline V gene encodes CDR1 SGDLS and CDR2 YYNGEE. Trimming cost V 0 bases and J 6 bases; bases outside gene matches: 20. The CDR3 has 19 residues. In DNA form, the CDR3 reads TGTGCCAGCAGCGTAGAATCCGGGACAGCGGTCTCCCTTTACGATGGCTACACCTTC. Protein sequence: CASSVESGTAVSLYDGYTF.

This clone is a singleton in its sample. The V and J genes are TRBV11-2 and TRBJ2-3; the D is unclear. The germline V gene has CDR1 SGHAT and CDR2 FQNNGV. With 0 bases removed from V and 2 bases from J, the gap between germline ends came to 9 bases. The CDR3 sequence is 15 residues long. DNA of the CDR3: TGTGCCAGCAGCTTAGACAGATCATACACAGATACGCAGTATTTT. As protein: CASSLDRSYTDTQYF.

The chain joins TRBV3-1 (or the pseudogene TRBV3-2) to TRBJ2-3; D gene ambiguous. There are 13 residues in the CDR3. Germline V gene data show CDR1 as LGHDT and CDR2 as YNNKEL (reference sequence). V was shortened by 4 bases and J by 4 bases, with 9 bases between the two germline ends. The CDR3 loop reads CASSPLSPDTQYF. The CDR3 bases are TGTGCCAGCAGCCCCCTTAGCCCAGATACGCAGTATTTT.

This clone was seen only a few times. The chain recombines TRBV7-9 with TRBJ1-1; D may be TRBD1 (5 bases). This CDR3 has 11 amino acids. The germline V gene has CDR1 SEHNR and CDR2 FQNEAQ (reference sequence). Trimming shortened V by 5 bases and J by 11 bases, and 12 bases separated the two germline ends. The CDR3 protein is CASSQQGGAFF. CDR3 bases: TGTGCCAGCAGCCAGCAGGGAGGCGCTTTCTTT.

V usage is TRBV4-1 and J usage is TRBJ2-1; TRBD2 matches 14 bases. V dropped 0 bases and J dropped 9; count of bases not matched to a gene: 1. The CDR3 spans 15 residues. The V gene's germline CDR1 is MGHRA and CDR2 YSYEKL. CDR3 DNA: TGCGCCAGCAGCCAAGAAGGGACTAGCGGGGGTGAGCAGTTCTTC. It encodes CASSQEGTSGGEQFF.

The chain uses TRBV5-1 and TRBJ1-6; 11 bases map to TRBD1. V lost 4 bases to trimming and J lost 10 bases; unmatched junction nucleotides: 7. From germline, CDR1 is SGHRS and CDR2 YFSETQ. The CDR3 spans 15 residues. CDR3 sequence: CASSGTGTGGSPLHF. CDR3 nucleotide sequence: TGCGCCAGCAGCGGAACCGGGACAGGGGGGTCACCCCTCCACTTT.

V and J are TRBV6-5 and TRBJ2-7, with 11 nucleotides matching TRBD1. CDR3 length: 14 residues. CDR1 and CDR2 from the germline V gene are MNHEY and SVGAGI. With V trimmed by 6 bases and J by 7 bases, 8 bases remained unmatched. This chain's CDR3 is CASRPGQGVFEQYF. The CDR3 nucleotides read TGTGCCAGCAGGCCGGGACAGGGGGTTTTTGAGCAGTACTTC.